There are a few counts of the clone carrying this T cell receptor beta chain. This specimen comes from a study of T-cell reconstitution after alpha-beta-depleted transplantation in children. Unique molecular identifiers were incorporated during preparation of the TCRbeta library. In TCRdb, the PCR reads were re-called with MiXCR into one record per CDR3 protein. The sample records about 610,000 distinct CDR3 sequences, approximately 10% being singletons. Germline CDR1 and CDR2: LGHDT and YNNKEL (reference sequence). V was pared by 0 bases and J by 5 bases, with 9 bases of the junction left unmatched. This CDR3 region has 17 residues.

The origin of this receptor is a human donor who donated a stem cell graft to a child with acute myeloid leukemia. V usage is TRBV3-1 and J usage is TRBJ2-5; TRBD2 matches 10 bases. Here the sequenced sample was PBMCs from the stem cell graft donor, taken from the stem cell graft. The CDR3 spells CASSQDRTSGARETQYF. The CDR3 DNA is TGTGCCAGCAGCCAAGATAGGACTAGCGGTGCCCGGGAGACCCAGTACTTC.